This T cell receptor beta chain was obtained from a study of OX40 agonist ivuxolimab in advanced cancers. About the study: The patients got ivuxolimab, which is an agonistic anti-OX40 (CD134) antibody. Of mixed ages from about 20 to 90 and averaging approximately 60 years, the group was roughly 83% male.

Clones were read by immunoSEQ multiplex PCR, and TCRdb kept only the in-frame ones, dropping some. The repertoire holds 50,000 to 65,000 clones, with over 80% as singletons. Findings of the study overall: Fewer expanded clones were found on average in CD4+ than in CD8+ T cells. Antigens targeted by the expanded peripheral T cells were not determined.

Details on this clone: The target antigen is unknown.

The clonotype comes from an adult with an advanced solid tumor such as melanoma, head and neck, liver or kidney cancer. The sample in question was CD4+ or CD8+ T cells sorted from blood, obtained in a trial of the OX40 agonist ivuxolimab.

CDR3: CATSRDQGKNIQYF. The CDR3, as DNA: TGTGCCACCAGCAGAGATCAGGGGAAAAACATTCAGTACTTC. The V and J genes are TRBV15 and TRBJ2-4; possibly TRBD1 for D (6 bases). V was shortened by 0 bases and J by 4 bases, with 7 bases between the two germline ends. CDR1 is LNHNV and CDR2 is YYDKDF in the germline V gene (reference sequence). This CDR3 has 14 residues.